This is a list of T cell receptor beta chains from one sample in a study of T cell responses to AZD1222 COVID-19 vaccine. Data came from immunoSEQ multiplex PCR; TCRdb stores just in-frame clones and leaves some out. The data contain about 92,000 clones, almost 90% of them singletons. The sequenced sample was peripheral blood, obtained on day 0 of AZD1222 vaccination. These receptor sequences come from an adult in good health. The CDR3 runs from the conserved cysteine through the conserved F or W. Clone size is given for some rows only: seen once, a few or many times, or a class if the clone is expanded.

TRBV19,TRBJ2-7,.,CASSIDRGISIYEQYF
TRBV15,TRBJ2-3,.,CATSRLAGTDTQYF
TRBV27,TRBJ2-1,.,CASSWTSGRHGNEQFF
TRBV5-1,TRBJ2-5,.,CASSLGGRGGRPETQYF
TRBV6-5,TRBJ1-2,.,CASRSVNYGYTF
TRBV7-6,TRBJ2-4,.,CASSSYPLGAKNIQYF
TRBV28,TRBJ2-7,.,CASSLASSYEQYF
TRBV3-1/TRBV3-2,TRBJ2-5,.,CASSPRPSSGRAETQYF
TRBV7-9,TRBJ1-5,few,CASSSSQGRGNQPQHF
TRBV5-4,TRBJ2-1,.,CASSLGQRKLDNEQFF
TRBV4-2,TRBJ2-1,.,CASSQEVQQDRLTFYNEQFF
TRBV30,TRBJ1-5,.,CAWSAGAGQPQHF
TRBV28,TRBJ2-7,.,CASIQDRGSYEQYF
TRBV19,TRBJ2-7,few,CASSIVGPFDEQYF
TRBV7-2,TRBJ2-3,.,CASSLRFERVSSTDTQYF